This T cell receptor (beta chain) was retrieved from a study of graft-versus-host responses after intestinal transplantation. For the study at large: The whole recipient group had anti-thymocyte globulin induction followed by tacrolimus and steroids for 2 to 3 years. Study-level results: Early after transplant, HvG declines were associated with peak levels of circulating GvH clones.

The data were produced by immunoSEQ multiplex PCR, yet TCRdb's version contains in-frame clones alone and is incomplete. The sample shows about 120,000 clones, 95% of them seen only once. The ends lost 5 bases at V and 2 bases at J; junction bases unmatched: 3. Germline CDR1 is SEHNR and CDR2 is FQNEAQ (reference sequence). The CDR3 totals 13 residues. To note about this clone: Antigen: not known.

This TCR was sampled from a human donor who received an intestinal transplant. This chain joins TRBV7-9 and TRBJ2-7; 7 bases line up with TRBD1. Specimen: unstimulated CD8+ T cells sorted from spleen or lymph node cells, collected before intestinal transplant. The CDR3 DNA is TGTGCCAGCAGCCGGACAGGAGCCTACGAGCAGTACTTC. Translated: CASSRTGAYEQYF.